This T cell receptor beta chain was recovered during a study of shared clonotypes between healthy human individuals. CDR3 size: 17 residues. CDR1 MNHEY and CDR2 SMNVEV come from the germline V gene (reference sequence). The junction had 13 bases not matched to a gene; V was cut back by 2 bases and J by 5 bases. This clone was detected a few times. Only in-frame clones appear in the TCRdb table, and some are missing; sequencing was by immunoSEQ multiplex PCR. The profile shows hundreds of thousands of clones, around 93% of them singletons. Only CD45RO-negative cells positively selected for CCR7 counted as naive CD8 cells, so terminally differentiated effector memory CD45RA+ cells were excluded.

The V call is TRBV27, the J call TRBJ2-5; 8 nucleotides line up with TRBD2. This TCR was recovered from a young man in good health. Input material: naive CD8+ T cells sorted from blood. The CDR3 DNA follows: TGTGCCAGCAGTTTAGATATGGGGACTAGTTTCACGGAGACCCAGTACTTC. This encodes CASSLDMGTSFTETQYF.